The 26 T cell receptor beta chains listed next were all sequenced from one sample in a study of Tregs in tolerant kidney transplant recipients. Only in-frame clones appear in the TCRdb table, and some are missing; sequencing was by immunoSEQ multiplex PCR. The sample lists approximately 93,000 clones; over 85% were seen once. The sequencing here drew on CD4+ T cells from blood, taken before the transplant. The receptors derive from a human donor who received a combined kidney and bone marrow transplant.

The rearrangement links TRBV7-2 to TRBJ1-6, with TRBD1 identical over 7 bases. This CDR3 comprises 15 residues. The V segment lost 5 bases and the J segment 9 bases; nucleotides outside the gene matches: 10. The germline V gene encodes CDR1 SGHTA and CDR2 FQGNSA. As DNA, the CDR3 is TGTGCCAGCAGCACTAGGGACAGAGGATTTTCACCCCTCCACTTT. Protein product: CASSTRDRGFSPLHF.

As for this clone: One end of the junction is discordant with germline, which a read error may explain. The chain links TRBV5-1 to TRBJ1-3; 8 bases agree with TRBD1. Germline V gene data show CDR1 as SGHRS and CDR2 as YFSETQ. The CDR3 loop spans 17 amino acids. The CDR3 DNA is TGCGCCAGCAGCTTAATGACAGGGGATATCTCTGGAAACACCGTATATTTT. Its translation is CASSLMTGDISGNTVYF.

This clone appeared a single time. The genes are TRBV9 and TRBJ2-1; D call uncertain. The CDR3 covers 15 residues. Germline V gene lookup returns CDR1 SGDLS and CDR2 YYNGEE. Trimming pared 0 bases from V and 2 bases from J, leaving 9 bases between. CDR3 sequence (DNA): TGTGCCAGCAGCGTAGGGAGAGAAACCTACAATGAGCAGTTCTTC. Its protein product is CASSVGRETYNEQFF.

The V gene is TRBV15, the J gene TRBJ2-3, with 7 bases lining up with TRBD2. The CDR3 is 15 residues long. Germline CDR1 is LNHNV and CDR2 is YYDKDF (reference sequence). V lost 3 bases, J lost 1 base, and 4 bases stayed unmatched. CDR3 coding DNA: TGTGCCACCAGCAGTTGGGGAGGGGGCACAGATACGCAGTATTTT. It encodes CATSSWGGGTDTQYF. Filled out from reference TRBV15 and TRBJ2-3, the complete variable domain reads DAMVIQNPRYQVTQFGKPVTLSCSQTLNHNVMYWYQQKSSQAPKLLFHYYDKDFNNEADTPDNFQSRRPNTSFCFLDIRSPGLGDTAMYLCATSSWGGGTDTQYFGPGTRLTVL.

The chain employs TRBV12-5 and TRBJ2-3; TRBD1 is a possible D gene (6 bases). This CDR3 contains 20 residues. Per germline, CDR1 LGHNT and CDR2 FRNRAP. Trimming removed 7 bases at V and 0 bases at J, with 29 bases between. CDR3 nucleotides: TGTGCTAGTGCCCGACCCAGGGGAGTCGGCGTTATCCCAAGCACAGATACGCAGTATTTT. Amino acid sequence: CASARPRGVGVIPSTDTQYF.

V usage is TRBV14 and J usage is TRBJ2-5, with D tentatively TRBD2 (5 bases). Per the germline V gene, CDR1 is SGHDN and CDR2 is FVKESK. Trimming removed 4 bases at V and 4 bases at J, with 10 bases between. CDR3 size: 13 residues. This CDR3 is CASSPGGLETQYF. The CDR3 DNA follows: TGTGCCAGCAGCCCAGGAGGCCTAGAGACCCAGTACTTC.

The CDR3 spells CASSYPRTVGATGSNQPQHF. For the CDR3, the DNA is TGTGCCAGCAGTTACCCCCGGACAGTAGGGGCTACCGGGAGCAATCAGCCCCAGCATTTT. The chain has TRBV2 and TRBJ1-5; possible D gene TRBD1, 6 bases. Germline CDR1 is SNHLY and CDR2 is FYNNEI. The CDR3 runs 20 residues. Trimming cost V 5 bases and J 1 base, with 27 bases left between them.

The CDR3 region is CASKAGMGGYTF. DNA of the CDR3: TGTGCCAGTAAAGCAGGGATGGGGGGCTACACCTTC. V is TRBV19 and J is TRBJ1-2, with D perhaps TRBD1 (5 bases). Germline V gene data show CDR1 as LNHDA and CDR2 as SQIVND (reference sequence). The ends were cut back, 7 bases at V and 8 bases at J, with 14 bases in the middle. The CDR3 totals 12 residues. The full variable domain, with the rest looked up from reference TRBV19 and TRBJ1-2, is DGGITQSPKYLFRKEGQNVTLSCEQNLNHDAMYWYRQDPGQGLRLIYYSQIVNDFQKGDIAEGYSVSREKKESFPLTVTSAQKNPTAFYLCASKAGMGGYTFGSGTRLTVV.

The V gene is TRBV5-1, the J gene TRBJ2-7; tentatively, D is TRBD1 (6 bases). Germline V gene sequence: CDR1 SGHRS, CDR2 YFSETQ. The CDR3 totals 14 residues. The ends were cut back, 2 bases at V and 0 bases at J, with 9 bases in the middle. The CDR3 region has the DNA TGCGCCAGCAGCTTTACAGGGAGCTCCTACGAGCAGTACTTC. Its translation is CASSFTGSSYEQYF.

The chain uses TRBV7-9 and TRBJ2-5, with D perhaps TRBD1 (6 bases). Trimming removed 2 bases from V and 2 bases from J, with 15 bases in between. Germline V gene data show CDR1 as SEHNR and CDR2 as FQNEAQ (reference sequence). The CDR3 totals 16 residues. The CDR3 loop is CASSLTGPTGQETQYF. Here the CDR3 DNA reads TGTGCCAGCAGCTTAACTGGCCCGACAGGTCAAGAGACCCAGTACTTC.

The gene calls are TRBV7-3 and TRBJ2-5; a possible D gene is TRBD2 (5 bases). Germline CDR1 SGHTA, CDR2 FQGTGA. The CDR3 totals 12 residues. The V end lost 5 bases, the J end lost 5 bases, and 9 bases lay between the germline ends. The CDR3 here is CASSRPGETQYF. As DNA, the CDR3 is TGTGCCAGCAGCCGCCCGGGGGAGACCCAGTACTTC. Filled out from reference TRBV7-3 and TRBJ2-5, the complete variable domain reads GAGVSQTPSNKVTEKGKYVELRCDPISGHTALYWYRQSLGQGPEFLIYFQGTGAADDSGLPNDRFFAVRPEGSVSTLKIQRTERGDSAVYLCASSRPGETQYFGPGTRLLVL.

The CDR3 is CASSISGRGEAFF. DNA for the CDR3: TGTGCCAGTAGTATCTCGGGTAGGGGAGAAGCTTTCTTT. V gene TRBV19 combines with J gene TRBJ1-1, with D possibly being TRBD1 (5 bases). CDR1 and CDR2 from the germline V gene are LNHDA and SQIVND (reference sequence). The V end lost 3 bases, the J end lost 8 bases, and 13 bases lay between the germline ends. The CDR3 contains 13 residues.

The V gene is TRBV5-4, the J gene TRBJ2-7; 10 bases line up with TRBD2. CDR1 and CDR2 from the germline V gene are SGHNT and YYREEE (reference sequence). V was clipped by 0 bases and J by 4 bases; unmatched bases: 4. The CDR3 is 15 residues long. The DNA of the CDR3 is TGTGCCAGCAGCTTGGAAGCGGGGGGGCCGTACGAGCAGTACTTC. This codes for CASSLEAGGPYEQYF. The variable domain in full, with the rest retrieved from reference TRBV5-4 and TRBJ2-7, is ETGVTQSPTHLIKTRGQQVTLRCSSQSGHNTVSWYQQALGQGPQFIFQYYREEENGRGNFPPRFSGLQFPNYSSELNVNALELDDSALYLCASSLEAGGPYEQYFGPGTRLTVT.

This sequence joins TRBV6-1 and TRBJ2-2; 7 nucleotides agree with TRBD2. Unmatched junction bases numbered 5, after V lost 7 bases and J lost 3 bases. The CDR3 covers 14 residues. Per the germline V gene, CDR1 is MNHNS and CDR2 is SASEGT. CDR3 protein: CASIASGYTGELFF. For the CDR3, the DNA is TGTGCCAGCATTGCTAGCGGCTACACCGGGGAGCTGTTTTTT.

This chain joins TRBV6-1 and TRBJ1-2; no clear D gene. This CDR3 is 15 amino acids long. The V gene's germline CDR1 is MNHNS and CDR2 SASEGT. V was cut by 0 bases and J by 3 bases, with 11 bases left in between. The CDR3 region is CASSEAVQFYYGYTF. CDR3 coding DNA: TGTGCCAGCAGTGAAGCCGTCCAGTTTTACTATGGCTACACCTTC.

The chain employs TRBV9 and TRBJ2-7; no firm D call. This CDR3 has 14 residues. CDR1 is SGDLS and CDR2 is YYNGEE in the germline V gene. V lost 0 bases and J lost 7, with 14 bases in between. The CDR3 DNA reads TGTGCCAGCAGCGTAGTCCCTGAAACAAGAGAGCAGTACTTC. Amino acid sequence: CASSVVPETREQYF.

The genes are TRBV11-3 and TRBJ2-1; no firm D call. Trimming shortened V by 2 bases and J by 6 bases, and 8 bases separated the two germline ends. Looked up from germline, CDR1 is SGHNT and CDR2 is YENEEA. CDR3 size: 13 residues. This CDR3 is CASSLSRSNEQFF. The CDR3 bases are TGTGCCAGCAGCTTATCGCGGTCCAATGAGCAGTTCTTC. Together with reference TRBV11-3 and TRBJ2-1, the CDR3 gives the full variable domain: EAGVVQSPRYKIIEKKQPVAFWCNPISGHNTLYWYLQNLGQGPELLIRYENEEAVDDSQLPKDRFSAERLKGVDSTLKIQPAELGDSAVYLCASSLSRSNEQFFGPGTRLTVL.

This clone appeared a single time. The rearrangement uses TRBV6-6 and TRBJ2-5; D is unresolved. The V end lost 6 bases, the J end lost 2 bases, and 13 bases lay between the germline ends. The length of the CDR3 is 14 residues. CDR1 and CDR2 (germline): MNHNY, SVGAGI (reference sequence). In nucleotides, the CDR3 is TGTGCCAGCAGCCCCCGATTAGAACAAGAGACCCAGTACTTC. Translation gives CASSPRLEQETQYF.

This chain connects TRBV27 to TRBJ2-2, with D hard to call. The CDR3 is 14 residues long. V shed 3 bases and J shed 4 bases, with 9 bases lying between them. Germline V gene sequence: CDR1 MNHEY, CDR2 SMNVEV (reference sequence). DNA for the CDR3: TGTGCCAGCAGTTTGGGCAGCCTCACCGGGGAGCTGTTTTTT. This gives the protein CASSLGSLTGELFF.

The chain recombines TRBV30 with TRBJ2-1; TRBD2 matches 8 bases. The CDR3 covers 12 residues. Trimming cost V 3 bases and J 11 bases; bases outside gene matches: 6. Germline CDR1 GTSNPN, CDR2 SVGIG (reference sequence). This CDR3 is CAWRTRLAKQFF. CDR3 DNA: TGTGCCTGGAGGACCCGACTAGCGAAGCAGTTCTTC.

This sequence joins TRBV7-3 and TRBJ1-2; D gene uncertain. The ends were cut back, 2 bases at V and 7 bases at J, with 14 bases in the middle. The CDR3 has 14 amino acids. The V gene's germline CDR1 is SGHTA and CDR2 FQGTGA. The CDR3 protein is CASSLEGTSVGYTF. The CDR3 DNA is TGTGCCAGCAGCTTAGAGGGCACCTCAGTTGGCTACACCTTC.

The genes are TRBV19 and TRBJ2-2; weak D call: TRBD1 (6 bases). The CDR3 sequence is 15 residues long. V was shortened by 4 bases and J by 6 bases, with 15 bases between the two germline ends. Germline V gene lookup returns CDR1 LNHDA and CDR2 SQIVND (reference sequence). CDR3 sequence (DNA): TGTGCCAGTAGTACTACAGGGAGAAAATCCGGGGAGCTGTTTTTT. As protein: CASSTTGRKSGELFF.

The rearrangement links TRBV5-4 to TRBJ2-3; a possible D gene is TRBD1 (6 bases). CDR1 SGHNT and CDR2 YYREEE come from the germline V gene (reference sequence). The CDR3 length is 15 residues. V was cut by 3 bases and J by 0 bases, with 11 bases left in between. The CDR3 reads CASSSSRGSTDTQYF. CDR3 coding DNA: TGTGCCAGCAGCTCCTCGAGGGGGAGCACAGATACGCAGTATTTT.

The rearrangement uses TRBV7-9 and TRBJ1-2; possible D gene TRBD1, 5 bases. Trimming pared 4 bases from V and 5 bases from J, leaving 8 bases between. Germline V CDR1 and CDR2: SEHNR, FQNEAQ (reference sequence). CDR3 size: 12 residues. The CDR3 coding sequence is TGTGCCAGCAGCTCCGGGGGGTATGGCTACACCTTC. This translates into CASSSGGYGYTF.

The chain is built from TRBV7-2 and TRBJ2-6; 7 nucleotides match TRBD1. The CDR3 is made up of 15 amino acids. Looked up from germline, CDR1 is SGHTA and CDR2 is FQGNSA. The V gene end was trimmed by 5 bases and the J gene end by 5 bases; junction bases not matched to a gene: 6. The CDR3 coding sequence is TGTGCCAGCAGCCTAGACAGGGCTTGGGCCAACGTCCTGACTTTC. Translated: CASSLDRAWANVLTF.

The rearrangement uses TRBV18 and TRBJ2-6, with 9 bases that match TRBD2. The length of the CDR3 is 18 residues. The germline V gene encodes CDR1 KGHSH and CDR2 LQKENI. After removal of 3 bases from V and 6 bases from J, the junction contained 12 bases not matched to a gene. For the CDR3, the DNA is TGTGCCAGCTCACCTACACTAGCGGGTTTTCTCTCGGCCAACGTCCTGACTTTC. Translation: CASSPTLAGFLSANVLTF.